Shown below are 11 T cell receptor beta chains from a single sample sequenced in a study of T cell responses to AZD1222 COVID-19 vaccine. Sequenced by immunoSEQ multiplex PCR; TCRdb stores in-frame clones only, minus some. The sample holds approximately 84,000 clones, roughly nine tenths seen once. The sequencing used peripheral blood, collected on day 0 of AZD1222 vaccination. Every receptor here comes from an adult in good health.

The chain carries TRBV18 and TRBJ1-1; D uncertain. Germline V CDR1 and CDR2: KGHSH, LQKENI. V was shortened by 1 base and J by 10 bases, with 16 bases between the two germline ends. This CDR3 spans 14 amino acids. This chain's CDR3 is CASSPRPGPKSAFF. CDR3 DNA: TGTGCCAGCTCACCACGTCCGGGTCCGAAGTCAGCTTTCTTT.

The chain carries TRBV27 and TRBJ1-1; D not resolved. Trimming left V 5 bases short and J 1 base short, with 11 bases between. CDR1 is MNHEY, CDR2 SMNVEV, per germline (reference sequence). The CDR3 is made up of 14 amino acids. The CDR3 coding sequence is TGTGCCAGCAGTAGAAGGGAGGGGAACACTGAAGCTTTCTTT. The encoded protein is CASSRREGNTEAFF.

The rearrangement joins TRBV29-1 to TRBJ1-5; D not resolved. CDR1 is SQVTM and CDR2 is ANQGSEA in the germline V gene. The germline V and J ends were trimmed by 4 bases and 0 bases, with 7 bases remaining between them. This CDR3 spans 13 amino acids. The CDR3, as DNA: TGCAGCGTTGCGACTGTTAGCAATCAGCCCCAGCATTTT. Translating gives CSVATVSNQPQHF.

This rearrangement joins TRBV5-8 to TRBJ2-1; weak D call: TRBD2 (7 bases). The V gene's germline CDR1 is SGHTS and CDR2 YDEGEE. This CDR3 is built from 12 residues. Trimming removed 4 bases from V and 10 bases from J, with 12 bases in between. CDR3 nucleotides: TGTGCCAGCAGCCGGGGGCGGGGGGAGCAGTTCTTC. As protein: CASSRGRGEQFF.

This chain connects TRBV4-3 to TRBJ2-1; 9 nucleotides line up with TRBD1. V lost 1 base and J lost 6; bases outside the gene matches: 10. In germline, CDR1 is LGHNA, CDR2 YSLEER. This CDR3 contains 17 residues. The CDR3: CASSQAGTGMGLNEQFF. The DNA of the CDR3 is TGCGCCAGCAGCCAAGCCGGGACAGGGATGGGGCTCAATGAGCAGTTCTTC.

This clone was seen once. The genes are TRBV28 and TRBJ1-3; perhaps TRBD1 as D (5 bases). CDR1 MDHEN and CDR2 SYDVKM come from the germline V gene. This CDR3 region has 13 residues. V was clipped by 4 bases and J by 2 bases, with 6 bases between them. CDR3 protein: CASSSGPGNTIYF. In nucleotides, the CDR3 is TGTGCCAGCAGTTCGGGACCTGGAAACACCATATATTTT.

The rearrangement joins TRBV2 to TRBJ1-2; TRBD1 matches at 7 bases. The V and J ends lost 7 bases and 0 bases, in that order; junction bases with no gene match: 14. There are 17 residues in the CDR3. Germline V lookup: CDR1 SNHLY, CDR2 FYNNEI. CDR3 in DNA: TGTGCCAGCACCACCTCGGGGTGGGACAGTCCTAACTATGGCTACACCTTC. It codes for CASTTSGWDSPNYGYTF.

The V call is TRBV7-2, the J call TRBJ2-1, with unresolved D. Per germline, CDR1 SGHTA and CDR2 FQGNSA. V was shortened by 1 base and J by 1 base, with 8 bases between the two germline ends. This CDR3 comprises 15 residues. The CDR3 loop is CASSLGITSYNEQFF. CDR3 sequence (DNA): TGTGCCAGCAGCTTAGGGATTACGTCCTACAATGAGCAGTTCTTC.

This rearrangement joins TRBV20-1 to TRBJ1-1; no reliable D call. V was clipped by 7 bases and J by 1 base, with 7 bases between them. CDR1 is DFQATT and CDR2 is SNEGSKA in the germline V gene (reference sequence). This CDR3 is 11 amino acids long. CDR3 protein: CSVGGNTEAFF. Written as DNA, the CDR3 is TGCAGTGTGGGCGGGAACACTGAAGCTTTCTTT.

This clone appeared a few times. The chain recombines TRBV11-2 with TRBJ2-7; 7 bases align to TRBD1. Germline V gene sequence: CDR1 SGHAT, CDR2 FQNNGV. The CDR3 length is 15 residues. The V gene end was trimmed by 1 base and the J gene end by 3 bases; junction bases not matched to a gene: 6. In DNA, the CDR3 is TGTGCCAGCAGCTTAGTGGCCAGGGGGATCTACGAGCAGTACTTC. Amino acids: CASSLVARGIYEQYF. Drawing the rest from reference TRBV11-2 and TRBJ2-7, the complete variable domain is EAGVAQSPRYKIIEKRQSVAFWCNPISGHATLYWYQQILGQGPKLLIQFQNNGVVDDSQLPKDRFSAERLKGVDSTLKIQPAKLEDSAVYLCASSLVARGIYEQYFGPGTRLTVT.

The V call is TRBV7-3, the J call TRBJ1-1, with TRBD1 matching 7 bases. Trimming took 3 bases from V and 4 from J; bases not matched to a gene: 2. The CDR3 loop spans 13 amino acids. Germline lookup yields CDR1 SGHTA and CDR2 FQGTGA. CDR3 nucleotide sequence: TGTGCCAGCAGCTTCGACAGGGCCACTGAAGCTTTCTTT. Translated: CASSFDRATEAFF.